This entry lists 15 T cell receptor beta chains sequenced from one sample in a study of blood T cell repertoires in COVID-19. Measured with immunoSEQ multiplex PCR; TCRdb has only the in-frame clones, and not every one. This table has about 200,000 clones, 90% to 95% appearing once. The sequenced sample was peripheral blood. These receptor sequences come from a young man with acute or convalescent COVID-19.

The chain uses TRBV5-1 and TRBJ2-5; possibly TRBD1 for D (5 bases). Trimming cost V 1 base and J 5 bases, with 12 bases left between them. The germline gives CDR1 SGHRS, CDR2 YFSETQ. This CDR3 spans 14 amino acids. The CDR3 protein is CASSLKAGLETQYF. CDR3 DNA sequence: TGCGCCAGCAGCTTGAAGGCAGGGCTGGAGACCCAGTACTTC.

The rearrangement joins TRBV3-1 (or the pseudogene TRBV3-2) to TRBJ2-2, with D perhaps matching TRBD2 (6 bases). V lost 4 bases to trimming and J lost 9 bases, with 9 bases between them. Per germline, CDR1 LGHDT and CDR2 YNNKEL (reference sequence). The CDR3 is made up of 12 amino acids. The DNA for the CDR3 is TGTGCCAGCAGCCGGGAGGAACGGGAGCTGTTTTTT. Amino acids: CASSREERELFF.

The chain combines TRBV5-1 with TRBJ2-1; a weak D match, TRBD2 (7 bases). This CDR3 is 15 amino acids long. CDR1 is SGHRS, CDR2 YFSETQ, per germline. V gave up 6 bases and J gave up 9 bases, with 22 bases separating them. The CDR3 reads CASNDPGGRLTEQFF. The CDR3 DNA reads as TGCGCCAGCAATGATCCGGGGGGCCGCCTCACTGAGCAGTTCTTC.

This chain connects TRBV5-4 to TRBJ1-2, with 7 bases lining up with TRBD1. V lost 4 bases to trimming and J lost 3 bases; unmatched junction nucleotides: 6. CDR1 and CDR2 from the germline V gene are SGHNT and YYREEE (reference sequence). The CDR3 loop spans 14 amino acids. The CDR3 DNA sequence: TGTGCCAGCAGCCTGACAGGGCTTTACTATGGCTACACCTTC. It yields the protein CASSLTGLYYGYTF.

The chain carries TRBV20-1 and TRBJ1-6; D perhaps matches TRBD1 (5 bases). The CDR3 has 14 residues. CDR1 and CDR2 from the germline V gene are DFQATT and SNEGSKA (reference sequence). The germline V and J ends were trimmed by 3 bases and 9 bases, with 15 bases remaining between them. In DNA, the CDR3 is TGCAGTGCTAGTTCAGGGCCGGGTGGTTCACCCCTCCACTTT. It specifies CSASSGPGGSPLHF.

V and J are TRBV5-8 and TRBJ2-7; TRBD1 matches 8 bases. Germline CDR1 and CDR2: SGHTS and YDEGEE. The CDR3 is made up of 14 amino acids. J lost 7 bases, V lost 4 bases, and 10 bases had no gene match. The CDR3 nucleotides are TGTGCCAGCAGCACTCGGACAGGGTTGGGAGAGCAGTACTTC. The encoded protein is CASSTRTGLGEQYF.

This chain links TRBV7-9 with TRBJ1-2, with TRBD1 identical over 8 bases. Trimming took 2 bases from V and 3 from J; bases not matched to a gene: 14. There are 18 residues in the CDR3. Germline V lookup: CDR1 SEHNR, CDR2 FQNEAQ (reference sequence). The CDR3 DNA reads TGTGCCAGCAGCTTACTACGGCACTCCGGACAGGGCGACTATGGCTACACCTTC. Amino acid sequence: CASSLLRHSGQGDYGYTF.

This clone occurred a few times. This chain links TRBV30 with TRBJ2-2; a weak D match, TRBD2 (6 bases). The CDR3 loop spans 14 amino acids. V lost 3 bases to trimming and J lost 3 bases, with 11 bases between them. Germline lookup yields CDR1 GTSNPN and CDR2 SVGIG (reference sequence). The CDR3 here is CAWREGRDTGELFF. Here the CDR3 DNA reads TGTGCCTGGAGGGAGGGACGGGACACCGGGGAGCTGTTTTTT.

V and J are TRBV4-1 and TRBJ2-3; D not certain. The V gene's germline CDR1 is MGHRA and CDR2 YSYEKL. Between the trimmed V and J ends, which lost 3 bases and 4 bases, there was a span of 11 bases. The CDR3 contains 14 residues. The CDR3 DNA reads TGCGCCAGCAGCCATGGAGTTAAGGCAGATACGCAGTATTTT. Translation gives CASSHGVKADTQYF.

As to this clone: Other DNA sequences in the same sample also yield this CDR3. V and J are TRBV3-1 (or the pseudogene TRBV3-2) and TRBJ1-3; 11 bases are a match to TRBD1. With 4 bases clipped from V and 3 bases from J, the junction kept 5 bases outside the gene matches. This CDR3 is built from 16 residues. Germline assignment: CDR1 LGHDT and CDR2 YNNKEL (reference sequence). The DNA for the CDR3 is TGTGCCAGCAGCCGAGGACAGGGGGCGGGTGGAAACACCATATATTTT. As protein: CASSRGQGAGGNTIYF.

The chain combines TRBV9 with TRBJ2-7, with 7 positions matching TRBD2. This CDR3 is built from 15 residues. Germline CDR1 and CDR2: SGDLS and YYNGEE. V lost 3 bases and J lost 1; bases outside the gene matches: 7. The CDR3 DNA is TGTGCCAGCAGCGCCTTTGGGGGGGAGTCCTACGAGCAGTACTTC. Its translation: CASSAFGGESYEQYF. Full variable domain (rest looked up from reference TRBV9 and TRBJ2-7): DSGVTQTPKHLITATGQRVTLRCSPRSGDLSVYWYQQSLDQGLQFLIQYYNGEERAKGNILERFSAQQFPDLHSELNLSSLELGDSALYFCASSAFGGESYEQYFGPGTRLTVT.

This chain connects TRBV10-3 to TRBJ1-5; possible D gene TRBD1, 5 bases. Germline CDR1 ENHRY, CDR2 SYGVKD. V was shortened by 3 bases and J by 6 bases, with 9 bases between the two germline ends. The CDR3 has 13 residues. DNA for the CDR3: TGTGCCATCAGTGATCCCGGGGGTCAGCCCCAGCATTTT. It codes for CAISDPGGQPQHF.

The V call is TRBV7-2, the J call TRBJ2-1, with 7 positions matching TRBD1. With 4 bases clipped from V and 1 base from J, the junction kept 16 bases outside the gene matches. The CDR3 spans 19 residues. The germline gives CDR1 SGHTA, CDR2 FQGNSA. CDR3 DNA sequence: TGTGCCAGCAGCTACCCGGGACAGAATTCCAGAGTGTCCTACAATGAGCAGTTCTTC. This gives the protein CASSYPGQNSRVSYNEQFF.

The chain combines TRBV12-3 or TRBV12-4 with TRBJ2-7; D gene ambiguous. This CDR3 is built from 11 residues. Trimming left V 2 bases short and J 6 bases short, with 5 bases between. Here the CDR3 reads CASSLIGEQYF. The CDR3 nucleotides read TGTGCCAGCAGTTTAATCGGCGAGCAGTACTTC.

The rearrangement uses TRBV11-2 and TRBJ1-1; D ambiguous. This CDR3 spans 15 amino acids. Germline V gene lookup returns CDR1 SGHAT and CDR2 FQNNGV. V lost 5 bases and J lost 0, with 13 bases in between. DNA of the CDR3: TGTGCCAGCAGCGAGGGATCTACCCTGAACACTGAAGCTTTCTTT. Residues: CASSEGSTLNTEAFF.